Reported below is one T cell receptor beta chain. Other DNA sequences in the same sample also yield this CDR3. Participants' own reports of clinical history determined their cohort assignment. Donors in Cohort 3 counted as recovered after two negative PCRs, clearance, or symptom resolution. Methods used by the authors: Reference gene primer amplification in the assay estimated nucleated cell counts. TCRdb keeps only in-frame clones here, not all; method: immunoSEQ multiplex PCR. The DNA was the basis for D and trimming; V, J and clone size are from that table. The sample yields a few hundred thousand clones, about 90% seen once. This sample was taken from a study of blood T cell repertoires in COVID-19. Study at large: T cells, B-cell-depleted T cells, or PBMCs provided the cDNA or gDNA that served as material.

V lost 1 base and J 8 bases, leaving 8 bases between the germline ends. This CDR3 contains 12 residues. Germline-derived CDR1 and CDR2 are LGHDT and YNNKEL (reference sequence). The material sequenced was PBMCs or T cells enriched from blood (not recorded which). The receptor comes from a young man who had recovered from COVID-19. V is TRBV3-1 (or the pseudogene TRBV3-2) and J is TRBJ1-2; D may be TRBD1 (6 bases). CDR3 sequence: CASSQAGAGYTF. CDR3 in DNA: TGTGCCAGCAGCCAAGCAGGGGCGGGCTACACCTTC.